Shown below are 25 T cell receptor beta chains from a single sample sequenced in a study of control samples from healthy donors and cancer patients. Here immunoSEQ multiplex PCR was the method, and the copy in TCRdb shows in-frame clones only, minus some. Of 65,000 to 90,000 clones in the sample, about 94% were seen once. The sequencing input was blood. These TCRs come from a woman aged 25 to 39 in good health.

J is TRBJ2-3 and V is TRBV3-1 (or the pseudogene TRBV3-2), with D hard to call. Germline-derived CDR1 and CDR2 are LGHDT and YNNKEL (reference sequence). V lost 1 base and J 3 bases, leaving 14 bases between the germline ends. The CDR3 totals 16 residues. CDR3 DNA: TGTGCCAGCAGCCAAGGAAAGGGAAAAAGAACAGATACGCAGTATTTT. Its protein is CASSQGKGKRTDTQYF.

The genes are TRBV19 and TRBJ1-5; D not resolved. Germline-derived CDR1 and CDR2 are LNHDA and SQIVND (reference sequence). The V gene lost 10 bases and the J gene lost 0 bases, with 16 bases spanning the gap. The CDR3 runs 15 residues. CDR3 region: CATKTGDYSNQPQHF. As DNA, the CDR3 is TGTGCCACTAAGACGGGAGATTATAGCAATCAGCCCCAGCATTTT.

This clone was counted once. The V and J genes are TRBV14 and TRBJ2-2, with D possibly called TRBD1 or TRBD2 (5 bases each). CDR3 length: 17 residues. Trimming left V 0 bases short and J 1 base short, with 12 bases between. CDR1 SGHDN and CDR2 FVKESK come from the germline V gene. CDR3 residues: CASSQDLGRLNTGELFF. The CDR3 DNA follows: TGTGCCAGCAGCCAAGACCTGGGACGGTTGAACACCGGGGAGCTGTTTTTT.

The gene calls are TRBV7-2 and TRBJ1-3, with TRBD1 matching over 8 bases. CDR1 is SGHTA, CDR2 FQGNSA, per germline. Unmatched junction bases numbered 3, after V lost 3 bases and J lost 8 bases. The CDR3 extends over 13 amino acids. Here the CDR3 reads CASSLGQDHTIYF. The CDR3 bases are TGTGCCAGCAGCTTGGGACAGGATCACACCATATATTTT. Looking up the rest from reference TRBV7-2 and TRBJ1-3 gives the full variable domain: GAGVSQSPSNKVTEKGKDVELRCDPISGHTALYWYRQSLGQGLEFLIYFQGNSAPDKSGLPSDRFSAERTGGSVSTLTIQRTQQEDSAVYLCASSLGQDHTIYFGEGSWLTVV.

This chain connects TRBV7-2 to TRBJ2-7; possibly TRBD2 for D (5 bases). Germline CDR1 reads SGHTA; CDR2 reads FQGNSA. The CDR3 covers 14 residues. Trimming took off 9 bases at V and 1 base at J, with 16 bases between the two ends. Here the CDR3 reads CASSAPRESYEQYF. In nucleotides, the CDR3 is TGTGCCAGTAGTGCCCCGAGGGAATCCTACGAGCAGTACTTC.

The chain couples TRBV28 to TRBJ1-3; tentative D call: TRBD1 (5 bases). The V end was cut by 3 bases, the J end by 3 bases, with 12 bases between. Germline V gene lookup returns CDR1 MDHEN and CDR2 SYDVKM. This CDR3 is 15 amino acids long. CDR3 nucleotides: TGTGCCAGCAGTTTGGGGCACCGGATTGGAAACACCATATATTTT. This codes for CASSLGHRIGNTIYF.

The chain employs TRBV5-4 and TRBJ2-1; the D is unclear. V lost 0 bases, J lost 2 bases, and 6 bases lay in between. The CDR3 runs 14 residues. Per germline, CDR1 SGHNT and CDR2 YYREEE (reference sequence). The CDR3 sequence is CASSLALAYNEQFF. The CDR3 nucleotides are TGTGCCAGCAGCTTGGCTCTAGCCTACAATGAGCAGTTCTTC.

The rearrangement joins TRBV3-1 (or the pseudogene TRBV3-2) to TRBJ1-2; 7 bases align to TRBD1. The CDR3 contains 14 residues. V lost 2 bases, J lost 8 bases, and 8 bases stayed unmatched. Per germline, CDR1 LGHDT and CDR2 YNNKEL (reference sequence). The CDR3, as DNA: TGTGCCAGCAGCCAAAGAGTAAGGGGGCGAGGCTACACCTTC. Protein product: CASSQRVRGRGYTF.

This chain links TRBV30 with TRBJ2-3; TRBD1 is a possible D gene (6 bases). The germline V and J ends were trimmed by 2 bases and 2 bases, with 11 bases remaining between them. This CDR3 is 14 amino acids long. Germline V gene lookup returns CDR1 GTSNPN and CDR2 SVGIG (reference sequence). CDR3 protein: CAWSNRAPTDTQYF. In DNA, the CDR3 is TGTGCCTGGAGTAACAGGGCCCCCACAGATACGCAGTATTTT.

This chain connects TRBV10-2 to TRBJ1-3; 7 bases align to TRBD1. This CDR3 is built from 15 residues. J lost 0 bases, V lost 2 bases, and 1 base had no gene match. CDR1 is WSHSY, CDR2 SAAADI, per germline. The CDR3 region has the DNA TGCGCCAGCAGTGAGGGGACAGACTCTGGAAACACCATATATTTT. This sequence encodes CASSEGTDSGNTIYF.

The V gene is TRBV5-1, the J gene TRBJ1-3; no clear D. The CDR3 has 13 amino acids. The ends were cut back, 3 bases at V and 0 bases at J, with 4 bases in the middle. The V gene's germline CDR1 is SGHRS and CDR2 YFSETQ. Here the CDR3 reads CASSWDSGNTIYF. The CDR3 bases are TGCGCCAGCAGCTGGGACTCTGGAAACACCATATATTTT.

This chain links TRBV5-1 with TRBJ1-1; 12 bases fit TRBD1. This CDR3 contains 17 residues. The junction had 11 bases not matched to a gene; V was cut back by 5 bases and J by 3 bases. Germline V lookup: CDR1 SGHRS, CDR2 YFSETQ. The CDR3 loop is CASRTGQGAKRYTEAFF. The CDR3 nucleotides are TGCGCCAGCAGGACGGGACAGGGGGCGAAGCGGTACACTGAAGCTTTCTTT.

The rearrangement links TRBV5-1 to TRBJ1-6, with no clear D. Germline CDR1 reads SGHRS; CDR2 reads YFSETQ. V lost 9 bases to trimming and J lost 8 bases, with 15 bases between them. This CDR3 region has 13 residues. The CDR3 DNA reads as TGCGCCACCGAACGGAACGGGGATTCACCCCTCCACTTT. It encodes CATERNGDSPLHF.

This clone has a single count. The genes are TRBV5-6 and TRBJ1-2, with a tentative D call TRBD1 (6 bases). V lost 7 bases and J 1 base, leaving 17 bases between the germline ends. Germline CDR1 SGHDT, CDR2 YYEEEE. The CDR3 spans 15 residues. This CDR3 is CASRAWGADNYGYTF. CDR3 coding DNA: TGTGCCAGCCGAGCCTGGGGGGCTGATAACTATGGCTACACCTTC.

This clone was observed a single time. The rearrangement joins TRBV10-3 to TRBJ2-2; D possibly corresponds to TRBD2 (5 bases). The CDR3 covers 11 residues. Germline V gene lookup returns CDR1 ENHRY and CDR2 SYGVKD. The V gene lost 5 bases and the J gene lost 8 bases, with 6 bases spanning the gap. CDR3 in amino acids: CAISPGGELFF. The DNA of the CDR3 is TGTGCCATCAGTCCGGGGGGGGAGCTGTTTTTT.

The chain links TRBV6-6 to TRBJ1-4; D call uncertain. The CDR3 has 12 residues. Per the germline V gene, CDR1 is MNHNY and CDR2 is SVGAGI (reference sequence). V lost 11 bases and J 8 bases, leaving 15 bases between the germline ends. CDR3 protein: CAGPREGEKLFF. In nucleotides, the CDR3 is TGTGCCGGTCCTCGGGAGGGCGAAAAACTGTTTTTT.

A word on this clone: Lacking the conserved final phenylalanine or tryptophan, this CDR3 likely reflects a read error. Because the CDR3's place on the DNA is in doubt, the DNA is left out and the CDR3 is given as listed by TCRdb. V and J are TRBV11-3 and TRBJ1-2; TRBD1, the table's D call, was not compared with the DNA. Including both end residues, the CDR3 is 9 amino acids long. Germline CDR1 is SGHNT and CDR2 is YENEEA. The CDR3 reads CASSSQTTG.

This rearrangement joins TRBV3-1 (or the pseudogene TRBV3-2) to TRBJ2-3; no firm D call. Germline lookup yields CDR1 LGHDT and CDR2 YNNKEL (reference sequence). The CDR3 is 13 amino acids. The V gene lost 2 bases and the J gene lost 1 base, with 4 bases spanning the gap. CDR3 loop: CASSQMGTDTQYF. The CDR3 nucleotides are TGTGCCAGCAGCCAAATGGGCACAGATACGCAGTATTTT.

The CDR3 loop reads CASRGNQGGNSPLHF. In nucleotides, the CDR3 is TGTGCCAGCAGGGGCAACCAGGGAGGGAATTCACCCCTCCACTTT. The J gene is TRBJ1-6, the V gene TRBV25-1; tentative D call: TRBD1 (5 bases). Germline V gives CDR1 MGHDK, CDR2 SYGVNS. The CDR3 runs to 15 residues. Trimming left V 6 bases short and J 7 bases short, with 16 bases between.

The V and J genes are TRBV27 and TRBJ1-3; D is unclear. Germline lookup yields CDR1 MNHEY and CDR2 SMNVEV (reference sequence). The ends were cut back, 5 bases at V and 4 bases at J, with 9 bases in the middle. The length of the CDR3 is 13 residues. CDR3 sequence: CASSLLGGNTIYF. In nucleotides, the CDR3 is TGTGCCAGCAGTCTACTGGGGGGAAACACCATATATTTT.

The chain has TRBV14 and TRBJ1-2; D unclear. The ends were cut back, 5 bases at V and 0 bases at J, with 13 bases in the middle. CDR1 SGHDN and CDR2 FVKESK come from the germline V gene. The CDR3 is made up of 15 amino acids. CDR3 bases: TGTGCCAGCAGCACCCGACGGATAGCTAACTATGGCTACACCTTC. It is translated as CASSTRRIANYGYTF.

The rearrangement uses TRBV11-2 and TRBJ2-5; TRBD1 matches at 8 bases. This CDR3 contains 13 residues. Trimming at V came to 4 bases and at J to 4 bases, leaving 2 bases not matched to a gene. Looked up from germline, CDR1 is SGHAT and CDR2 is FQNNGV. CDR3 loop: CASSSDRGETQYF. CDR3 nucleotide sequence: TGTGCCAGCAGCTCCGACAGGGGAGAGACCCAGTACTTC.

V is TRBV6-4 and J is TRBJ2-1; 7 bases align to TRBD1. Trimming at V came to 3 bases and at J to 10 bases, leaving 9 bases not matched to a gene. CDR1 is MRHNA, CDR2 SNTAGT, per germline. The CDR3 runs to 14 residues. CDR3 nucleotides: TGTGCCAGCAGTGAAGGAAGTGGACAGGTCGAGCAGTTCTTC. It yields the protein CASSEGSGQVEQFF.

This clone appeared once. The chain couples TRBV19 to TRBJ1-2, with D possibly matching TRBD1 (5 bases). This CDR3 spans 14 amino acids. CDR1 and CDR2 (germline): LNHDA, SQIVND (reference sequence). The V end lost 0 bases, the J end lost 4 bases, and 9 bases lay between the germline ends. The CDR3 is CASSIELGGYGYTF. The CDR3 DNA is TGTGCCAGTAGTATAGAACTCGGGGGCTATGGCTACACCTTC. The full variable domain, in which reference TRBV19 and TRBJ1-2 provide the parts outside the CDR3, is DGGITQSPKYLFRKEGQNVTLSCEQNLNHDAMYWYRQDPGQGLRLIYYSQIVNDFQKGDIAEGYSVSREKKESFPLTVTSAQKNPTAFYLCASSIELGGYGYTFGSGTRLTVV.

CDR3 nucleotides: TGCAGTGCTGGTGTCGAGACCCAGTACTTC. Translated: CSAGVETQYF. The chain is built from TRBV20-1 and TRBJ2-5, with D unresolved. CDR1 is DFQATT and CDR2 is SNEGSKA in the germline V gene (reference sequence). The V gene lost 5 bases and the J gene lost 5 bases, with 6 bases spanning the gap. There are 10 residues in the CDR3.